This T cell receptor (beta chain) was recorded in a study of T cell changes during pregnancy in multiple sclerosis. Repertoires were generated with immunoSEQ multiplex PCR, while TCRdb's copy carries only in-frame clones and drops some. Here the sample spans approximately 52,000 clones, about nine tenths being singletons. The sequence derives from a female donor with multiple sclerosis, enrolled in a pregnancy study. This sample comprised CD4+ T cells from peripheral blood mononuclear cells, obtained in the second trimester of pregnancy.

Here the CDR3 reads CSAPLNTEAFF. The DNA of the CDR3 is TGCAGTGCTCCTTTGAACACTGAAGCTTTCTTT. V is TRBV20-1 and J is TRBJ1-1; no clear D. In germline, CDR1 is DFQATT, CDR2 SNEGSKA (reference sequence). Trimming removed 5 bases from V and 0 bases from J, with 4 bases in between. The CDR3 spans 11 residues.